One sample yielded the 22 T cell receptor beta chains listed below, sequenced in a study of beta chain features in type 1 diabetes. Every isolated RNA sample was fully reverse transcribed, so sequencing captured expressed TCRB transcripts. The method was immunoSEQ multiplex PCR; TCRdb's version includes in-frame clones alone and lacks a portion of them. The sample holds 450,000 or so clones, approximately 10% seen once. The sequencing sample was made of naive CD4+ T cells from blood. The receptors originated from a woman aged 18 to 35 in good health.

The rearrangement joins TRBV7-9 to TRBJ1-4, with D possibly matching TRBD1 (6 bases). Germline CDR1 reads SEHNR; CDR2 reads FQNEAQ (reference sequence). Trimming cost V 6 bases and J 8 bases, with 16 bases left between them. This CDR3 has 14 residues. This chain's CDR3 is CASSPDRRLEKLFF. The DNA of the CDR3 is TGTGCCAGCAGTCCCGACAGGCGTCTAGAAAAACTGTTTTTT.

This clone came up a few times. Different DNA sequences within this sample yield the same CDR3. V is TRBV20-1 and J is TRBJ2-3; D is unresolved. The CDR3 runs 11 residues. Trimming took 1 base from V and 4 from J, leaving 3 bases between them. From germline, CDR1 is DFQATT and CDR2 SNEGSKA (reference sequence). CDR3 nucleotide sequence: TGCAGTGCTAGAGGACCAGATACGCAGTATTTT. Residues: CSARGPDTQYF.

This clone was seen a few times. The V and J genes are TRBV11-3 and TRBJ2-2; 8 bases are a match to TRBD2. This CDR3 has 17 residues. Germline V gene data show CDR1 as SGHNT and CDR2 as YENEEA. Unmatched junction bases numbered 8, after V lost 3 bases and J lost 2 bases. CDR3 in DNA: TGTGCCAGCAGCTTTTTGTTACTAGCGGTAAACACCGGGGAGCTGTTTTTT. This gives the protein CASSFLLLAVNTGELFF.

The chain has TRBV14 and TRBJ1-1; the D gene is possibly TRBD1 (5 bases). Between the trimmed V and J ends, which lost 5 bases and 0 bases, there was a span of 10 bases. The CDR3 consists of 14 residues. CDR1 and CDR2 (germline): SGHDN, FVKESK. The chain's CDR3 is CASSVLGVNTEAFF. For the CDR3, the DNA is TGTGCCAGCAGCGTCCTAGGGGTGAACACTGAAGCTTTCTTT. The entire variable domain, with the rest obtained from reference TRBV14 and TRBJ1-1, is as follows: EAGVTQFPSHSVIEKGQTVTLRCDPISGHDNLYWYRRVMGKEIKFLLHFVKESKQDESGMPNNRFLAERTGGTYSTLKVQPAELEDSGVYFCASSVLGVNTEAFFGQGTRLTVV.

As concerns this clone: Other DNA sequences in this sample translate to the same CDR3. The chain combines TRBV5-1 with TRBJ2-5; no definite D call. V was cut by 4 bases and J by 2 bases, with 9 bases left in between. This CDR3 region has 13 residues. Germline V CDR1 and CDR2: SGHRS, YFSETQ. CDR3 sequence reads: CASSLGVQETQYF. DNA of the CDR3: TGCGCCAGCAGCCTCGGAGTTCAAGAGACCCAGTACTTC.

This clone has a handful of counts. Here the CDR3 DNA reads TGCGCCAGCAGCTTGGAGGGATTAGCCTACAATGAGCAGTTCTTC. It translates to CASSLEGLAYNEQFF. V is TRBV5-1 and J is TRBJ2-1; the D is unclear. Trimming took 0 bases from V and 2 from J, leaving 9 bases between them. Germline values: CDR1 SGHRS, CDR2 YFSETQ. The CDR3 has 15 amino acids. The variable domain in full, completed from reference TRBV5-1 and TRBJ2-1, reads KAGVTQTPRYLIKTRGQQVTLSCSPISGHRSVSWYQQTPGQGLQFLFEYFSETQRNKGNFPGRFSGRQFSNSRSEMNVSTLELGDSALYLCASSLEGLAYNEQFFGPGTRLTVL.

The V call is TRBV7-9, the J call TRBJ2-5; possibly TRBD1 for D (6 bases). The CDR3 runs to 15 residues. V lost 6 bases and J 2 bases, leaving 16 bases between the germline ends. CDR1 is SEHNR and CDR2 is FQNEAQ in the germline V gene (reference sequence). The CDR3 sequence is CASRPPGTPQETQYF. CDR3 DNA: TGTGCCAGCAGACCCCCCGGGACACCTCAAGAGACCCAGTACTTC.

In this sample, this clone turned up a few times. The rearrangement links TRBV29-1 to TRBJ1-1; D is unclear. The CDR3 sequence is 14 residues long. Germline V gives CDR1 SQVTM, CDR2 ANQGSEA. The ends were cut back, 4 bases at V and 3 bases at J, with 15 bases in the middle. The CDR3 DNA follows: TGCAGCGTTGGGTCCGGGCTTCGGGACACTGAAGCTTTCTTT. This codes for CSVGSGLRDTEAFF.

A remark on this clone: This sample includes further DNA sequences coding for the same CDR3. The J gene is TRBJ1-2, the V gene TRBV14; a weak D match, TRBD1 (5 bases). Germline CDR1 reads SGHDN; CDR2 reads FVKESK. Trimming took off 2 bases at V and 7 bases at J, with 11 bases between the two ends. CDR3 length equals 13 residues. Here the CDR3 reads CASSQSVGGGYTF. CDR3 nucleotides: TGTGCCAGCAGCCAATCAGTCGGGGGTGGCTACACCTTC. The full variable domain, in which reference TRBV14 and TRBJ1-2 provide the parts outside the CDR3, is EAGVTQFPSHSVIEKGQTVTLRCDPISGHDNLYWYRRVMGKEIKFLLHFVKESKQDESGMPNNRFLAERTGGTYSTLKVQPAELEDSGVYFCASSQSVGGGYTFGSGTRLTVV.

The table lists this clone with a few counts. The same CDR3 is also encoded by other DNA sequences in this sample. CDR3 coding DNA: TGTGCCAGCAGCTTAGCCAAAAACATTCAGTACTTC. Protein product: CASSLAKNIQYF. The chain links TRBV7-2 to TRBJ2-4; D remains unclear. This CDR3 spans 12 amino acids. Trimming took 0 bases from V and 3 from J, leaving 0 bases between them. Germline CDR1 reads SGHTA; CDR2 reads FQGNSA. The full variable domain, in which reference TRBV7-2 and TRBJ2-4 provide the parts outside the CDR3, is GAGVSQSPSNKVTEKGKDVELRCDPISGHTALYWYRQSLGQGLEFLIYFQGNSAPDKSGLPSDRFSAERTGGSVSTLTIQRTQQEDSAVYLCASSLAKNIQYFGAGTRLSVL.

This clone was found a few times. The rearrangement links TRBV7-3 to TRBJ2-1; TRBD1 agrees at 11 bases. Germline V gene data show CDR1 as SGHTA and CDR2 as FQGTGA. CDR3 size: 15 residues. V shed 5 bases, J shed 4 bases, and the junction held 4 bases outside the gene matches. The DNA for the CDR3 is TGTGCCAGCAGCCAGGGACAGGGGGATTACAATGAGCAGTTCTTC. Its protein product is CASSQGQGDYNEQFF.

V gene TRBV2 combines with J gene TRBJ1-6; weak D call: TRBD1 (5 bases). V lost 5 bases and J lost 10, with 21 bases in between. CDR3 length: 16 amino acids. Germline V CDR1 and CDR2: SNHLY, FYNNEI. CDR3 nucleotide sequence: TGTGCCAGCAGTCGGTTCACAGGCAGAGGGAGATCACCCCTCCACTTT. Translated: CASSRFTGRGRSPLHF.

This chain joins TRBV4-1 and TRBJ2-5, with 10 bases that match TRBD2. This CDR3 has 18 residues. Trimming took 0 bases from V and 2 from J; bases not matched to a gene: 9. CDR1 is MGHRA and CDR2 is YSYEKL in the germline V gene. CDR3 DNA sequence: TGCGCCAGCAGCCAAGATCGCGCTAGCGGGAGTGGGCAAGAGACCCAGTACTTC. This codes for CASSQDRASGSGQETQYF.

This clone was seen only a few times. The chain carries TRBV29-1 and TRBJ2-3; no definite D call. The V end was cut by 0 bases, the J end by 0 bases, with 1 base between. Germline-derived CDR1 and CDR2 are SQVTM and ANQGSEA. The CDR3 covers 12 residues. DNA for the CDR3: TGCAGCGTTGAAGACAGCACAGATACGCAGTATTTT. This encodes CSVEDSTDTQYF.

The chain joins TRBV29-1 to TRBJ2-5; TRBD1 matches 8 bases. Trimming at V came to 6 bases and at J to 7 bases, leaving 7 bases not matched to a gene. Germline CDR1 and CDR2: SQVTM and ANQGSEA. The CDR3 has 12 residues. In DNA form, the CDR3 reads TGCAGCGTAGGACAGGGAACGGGGACCCAGTACTTC. Protein product: CSVGQGTGTQYF.

This clone was found a few times. The CDR3 spells CASSPPWGGETQYF. The CDR3 DNA reads TGCGCCAGCAGTCCTCCGTGGGGCGGAGAGACCCAGTACTTC. The genes are TRBV5-1 and TRBJ2-5; tentative D call: TRBD1 (5 bases). Trimming stripped 5 bases from V and 4 bases from J, with 15 bases between. Germline V lookup: CDR1 SGHRS, CDR2 YFSETQ. The CDR3 contains 14 residues.

This clone turned up a few times. CDR3 sequence: CASSLGGMQFF. The CDR3, as DNA: TGTGCCAGCAGCTTGGGGGGGATGCAGTTCTTC. The J gene is TRBJ2-1, the V gene TRBV7-6; 7 nucleotides line up with TRBD2. CDR1 is SGHVS and CDR2 is FNYEAQ in the germline V gene. The CDR3 has 11 residues. V lost 3 bases and J lost 12; bases outside the gene matches: 2.

The chain uses TRBV9 and TRBJ1-2; possible D gene TRBD1, 5 bases. Trimming stripped 0 bases from V and 6 bases from J, with 12 bases between. This CDR3 region has 14 residues. Germline V gene sequence: CDR1 SGDLS, CDR2 YYNGEE. The CDR3: CASSVDRSGDGYTF. In DNA form, the CDR3 reads TGTGCCAGCAGCGTAGACAGGAGTGGAGATGGCTACACCTTC. Supplemented by reference TRBV9 and TRBJ1-2, the full variable domain reads DSGVTQTPKHLITATGQRVTLRCSPRSGDLSVYWYQQSLDQGLQFLIQYYNGEERAKGNILERFSAQQFPDLHSELNLSSLELGDSALYFCASSVDRSGDGYTFGSGTRLTVV.

The chain couples TRBV7-3 to TRBJ2-7; TRBD2 might be the D (5 bases). The CDR3 loop spans 14 amino acids. Germline CDR1 reads SGHTA; CDR2 reads FQGTGA. The V gene lost 2 bases and the J gene lost 0 bases, with 8 bases spanning the gap. The CDR3 bases are TGTGCCAGCAGCTTATTCGGGAACTCCTACGAGCAGTACTTC. As protein: CASSLFGNSYEQYF.

This clone was recorded a few times. The CDR3 is CASSTQGSGTDTQYF. The CDR3 nucleotides read TGTGCCAGCAGCACACAGGGATCCGGCACAGATACGCAGTATTTT. The V gene is TRBV7-3, the J gene TRBJ2-3; D perhaps matches TRBD1 (6 bases). The CDR3 covers 15 residues. Germline values: CDR1 SGHTA, CDR2 FQGTGA. V lost 5 bases and J 1 base, leaving 13 bases between the germline ends.

Remarks on this clone: The sample has other DNA sequences that encode this CDR3 too. This chain uses TRBV2 with TRBJ2-6; D may be TRBD1 (6 bases). Germline CDR1 SNHLY, CDR2 FYNNEI. CDR3 length equals 14 residues. V was cut by 6 bases and J by 1 base, with 7 bases left in between. The CDR3 sequence is CASRQGSGANVLTF. The CDR3 DNA sequence: TGTGCCAGCAGGCAGGGGTCTGGGGCCAACGTCCTGACTTTC.

The chain recombines TRBV2 with TRBJ1-1, with D possibly being TRBD1 (5 bases). V lost 3 bases and J 8 bases, leaving 13 bases between the germline ends. This CDR3 is built from 13 residues. Germline-derived CDR1 and CDR2 are SNHLY and FYNNEI. In DNA form, the CDR3 reads TGTGCCAGCAGTGAGATGTGGTCAGGGGAAGCTTTCTTT. It translates to CASSEMWSGEAFF.